Listed below are T cell receptor beta chains from one sample, sequenced in a study of technical replicates of blood from a few donors. TCRdb keeps only in-frame clones here, not all; method: immunoSEQ multiplex PCR. The sample has some 77,000 clones, approximately 86% seen once. The source material was PBMCs. The receptors were gathered from a human donor in good health. Some clones in this sample may be carry-over from other donors' samples. The CDR3 runs from the conserved cysteine through the conserved F or W. A D gene is named only where the DNA matches it firmly. Size is omitted from some rows. Given values are once, few, many or a class for expanded clones.

D gene: TRBD1
V gene: TRBV29-1
J gene: TRBJ2-5
clone size: NA
CDR3 DNA: TGCAGCGTGGGACAGGGGGCGGGAGAGACCCAGTACTTC
CDR3 protein: CSVGQGAGETQYF

D gene: NA
V gene: TRBV25-1
J gene: TRBJ1-3
clone size: NA
CDR3 DNA: TGTGCCAGCAGCGGATCTCCCGGGGAAGGCGGAAACACCATATATTTT
CDR3 protein: CASSGSPGEGGNTIYF

D gene: TRBD1
V gene: TRBV9
J gene: TRBJ1-1
clone size: few
CDR3 DNA: TGTGCCAGCAGCCCCGGGACAGGGGGCACTGAAGCTTTCTTT
CDR3 protein: CASSPGTGGTEAFF

D gene: TRBD1
V gene: TRBV6-1
J gene: TRBJ1-2
clone size: NA
CDR3 DNA: TGTGCCAGCAGTGACCGCCACGGGACAGGGGGTAACTATGGCTACACCTTC
CDR3 protein: CASSDRHGTGGNYGYTF

D gene: NA
V gene: TRBV20-1
J gene: TRBJ1-2
clone size: NA
CDR3 DNA: TGCAGTGCTCCAGGGAATGGTGGCTACACCTTC
CDR3 protein: CSAPGNGGYTF

D gene: TRBD2
V gene: TRBV4-2
J gene: TRBJ2-1
clone size: NA
CDR3 DNA: TGTGCCAGCTTCGGTGGTAGCGGGAGTAATAATGAGCAGTTCTTC
CDR3 protein: CASFGGSGSNNEQFF

D gene: NA
V gene: TRBV2
J gene: TRBJ1-2
clone size: NA
CDR3 DNA: TGTGCCAGCAGTGAAAGTCAGGCCTTCTATGGCTACACCTTC
CDR3 protein: CASSESQAFYGYTF

D gene: TRBD2
V gene: TRBV4-3
J gene: TRBJ2-7
clone size: NA
CDR3 DNA: TGCGCCAGCAGCCAAGTAAAAGTGGGGAGCGGGGGTTCCTACGAGCAGTACTTC
CDR3 protein: CASSQVKVGSGGSYEQYF

D gene: TRBD1
V gene: TRBV7-9
J gene: TRBJ1-1
clone size: NA
CDR3 DNA: TGTGCCAGCAGAACCGGGACAGAAACGAATGAAGCTTTCTTT
CDR3 protein: CASRTGTETNEAFF

D gene: TRBD2
V gene: TRBV19
J gene: TRBJ2-3
clone size: NA
CDR3 DNA: TGTGCCAGTAGAGCAAGTTCGGGGGGGCTCACAGATACGCAGTATTTT
CDR3 protein: CASRASSGGLTDTQYF

D gene: TRBD2
V gene: TRBV9
J gene: TRBJ2-7
clone size: NA
CDR3 DNA: TGTGCCAGCAGCGTAGGGCGGGGGGTACAGTACGAGCAGTACTTC
CDR3 protein: CASSVGRGVQYEQYF